Each of the 21 T cell receptor beta chains below was sequenced from the same sample in a study of blood T cell repertoires in COVID-19. Profiled with immunoSEQ multiplex PCR; TCRdb holds only in-frame clones, not every one. The sample holds tens of thousands of clones, approximately 80% seen once. The source material was peripheral blood. The source of these receptors is a woman in her fifties or sixties with acute or convalescent COVID-19.

The chain couples TRBV3-1 (or the pseudogene TRBV3-2) to TRBJ2-1, with 7 bases that match TRBD2. CDR3 size: 16 residues. Germline V gene sequence: CDR1 LGHDT, CDR2 YNNKEL (reference sequence). Trimming cost V 1 base and J 9 bases; bases outside gene matches: 12. This chain's CDR3 is CASSQGDYPSRGEQFF. For the CDR3, the DNA is TGTGCCAGCAGCCAAGGGGACTACCCTTCGAGGGGTGAGCAGTTCTTC.

The CDR3 region has the DNA TGTGCCAGTAGAATCGGCGCTGGGGCTACTGAAGCTTTCTTT. This sequence encodes CASRIGAGATEAFF. This rearrangement joins TRBV19 to TRBJ1-1, with D possibly matching TRBD1 (5 bases). The ends were cut back, 6 bases at V and 5 bases at J, with 16 bases in the middle. Germline V CDR1 and CDR2: LNHDA, SQIVND (reference sequence). The CDR3 is 14 residues long.

This chain joins TRBV19 and TRBJ1-4, with 7 bases matching TRBD1. This CDR3 contains 15 residues. Germline lookup yields CDR1 LNHDA and CDR2 SQIVND (reference sequence). With V trimmed by 2 bases and J by 5 bases, 5 bases remained unmatched. In DNA form, the CDR3 reads TGTGCCAGTAGTATAAGGGGGCTCCACAATGAAAAACTGTTTTTT. Its protein product is CASSIRGLHNEKLFF.

The V and J genes are TRBV5-1 and TRBJ1-2; D might be TRBD1 (6 bases). V shed 7 bases and J shed 4 bases, with 20 bases lying between them. Germline V gene sequence: CDR1 SGHRS, CDR2 YFSETQ. This CDR3 has 15 residues. This chain's CDR3 is CASRESAGAIYGYTF. For the CDR3, the DNA is TGCGCCAGCCGCGAAAGTGCGGGGGCGATCTATGGCTACACCTTC.

This chain links TRBV7-9 with TRBJ1-1; possible D gene TRBD1, 6 bases. Per germline, CDR1 SEHNR and CDR2 FQNEAQ (reference sequence). Trimming cost V 2 bases and J 1 base, with 11 bases left between them. This CDR3 is built from 15 residues. DNA of the CDR3: TGTGCCAGCAGCTTAAAAGGGGGGGAGAACACTGAAGCTTTCTTT. It specifies CASSLKGGENTEAFF.

This rearrangement joins TRBV5-5 to TRBJ2-7; TRBD1 might be the D (5 bases). CDR1 SGHKS and CDR2 YYEKEE come from the germline V gene (reference sequence). V lost 5 bases and J 0 bases, leaving 15 bases between the germline ends. The CDR3 is 15 residues long. The DNA for the CDR3 is TGTGCCAGCAGGTATTCGACAGAGAGCTCCTACGAGCAGTACTTC. Amino acid sequence: CASRYSTESSYEQYF.

V is TRBV5-5 and J is TRBJ2-7; TRBD2 aligns across 10 bases. This CDR3 is 16 amino acids long. V lost 1 base to trimming and J lost 5 bases; unmatched junction nucleotides: 9. CDR1 and CDR2 (germline): SGHKS, YYEKEE (reference sequence). CDR3 in DNA: TGTGCCAGCAGCTTGCCCCTAGCGGGGGCCACCGACGAGCAGTACTTC. It is translated as CASSLPLAGATDEQYF.

In this sample, this clone turned up once. This rearrangement joins TRBV6-5 to TRBJ1-6; TRBD1 aligns across 9 bases. Trimming cost V 4 bases and J 7 bases; bases outside gene matches: 5. CDR1 is MNHEY, CDR2 SVGAGI, per germline. This CDR3 comprises 15 residues. The CDR3 loop reads CASSFAGTGNSPLHF. The CDR3 DNA is TGTGCCAGCAGTTTCGCCGGGACAGGGAATTCACCCCTCCACTTT.

The chain has TRBV6-2 or TRBV6-3 and TRBJ2-3; TRBD2 agrees at 13 bases. The trim removed 4 bases at V and 3 bases at J, leaving 13 bases unmatched. There are 19 residues in the CDR3. Per germline, CDR1 MNHEY and CDR2 SVGEGT. CDR3 bases: TGTGCCAGCAGTTCCCCCCATCTACTAGCGGGGGGGTTTACAGATACGCAGTATTTT. Protein product: CASSSPHLLAGGFTDTQYF.

The chain carries TRBV6-5 and TRBJ1-5; TRBD1 might be the D (5 bases). V was clipped by 0 bases and J by 11 bases, with 11 bases between them. Germline CDR1 reads MNHEY; CDR2 reads SVGAGI. The CDR3 has 13 amino acids. The CDR3 DNA reads TGTGCCAGCAGTTACTCGATGCGGGGGACCCAGCATTTT. It codes for CASSYSMRGTQHF.

The chain uses TRBV6-5 and TRBJ1-2, with D possibly matching TRBD1 (5 bases). The germline V gene has CDR1 MNHEY and CDR2 SVGAGI. The CDR3 extends over 13 amino acids. Trimming took off 7 bases at V and 8 bases at J, with 17 bases between the two ends. CDR3 sequence reads: CASTVGGGIGYTF. The CDR3 DNA follows: TGTGCCAGCACCGTAGGCGGGGGAATCGGCTACACCTTC.

The CDR3 coding sequence is TGTGCCACCAGCCCCGGGACAGCCACCGGGGAGCTGTTTTTT. It yields the protein CATSPGTATGELFF. J is TRBJ2-2 and V is TRBV24-1; 7 nucleotides align to TRBD1. Germline-derived CDR1 and CDR2 are KGHDR and SFDVKD. The CDR3 is made up of 14 amino acids. J was trimmed by 4 bases and V by 7 bases; bases with no gene match: 5.

The table lists this clone with a few counts. In DNA form, the CDR3 reads TGTGCCAGCAGTCTTGGACAGGGAAGCGAGGTCGAAAAACTGTTTTTT. Its translation is CASSLGQGSEVEKLFF. The chain carries TRBV6-6 and TRBJ1-4; 8 nucleotides line up with TRBD1. V lost 5 bases, J lost 8 bases, and 13 bases stayed unmatched. CDR3 length: 16 residues. The germline V gene encodes CDR1 MNHNY and CDR2 SVGAGI (reference sequence).

This chain joins TRBV6-1 and TRBJ2-1; 8 bases agree with TRBD1. Trimming took 1 base from V and 1 from J; bases not matched to a gene: 6. Germline V CDR1 and CDR2: MNHNS, SASEGT. The CDR3 is 17 residues long. The CDR3 reads CASSEETGARSYNEQFF. In nucleotides, the CDR3 is TGTGCCAGCAGTGAAGAGACAGGGGCTAGATCCTACAATGAGCAGTTCTTC.

The V gene is TRBV10-3, the J gene TRBJ2-7; the D gene is possibly TRBD1 (6 bases). V lost 10 bases to trimming and J lost 1 base, with 17 bases between them. The germline V gene has CDR1 ENHRY and CDR2 SYGVKD. The CDR3 runs 14 residues. The CDR3 DNA reads TGTGCCACCGAGGTGGACAGCCAATCCTACGAGCAGTACTTC. It translates to CATEVDSQSYEQYF.

This chain links TRBV5-4 with TRBJ1-4, with 9 bases lining up with TRBD1. The CDR3 is 17 residues long. Germline values: CDR1 SGHNT, CDR2 YYREEE (reference sequence). Losses at the gene ends were 4 bases for V and 5 bases for J; bases not matched to a gene: 12. CDR3 nucleotides: TGTGCCAGCAGCGAGGACAGGGGATCCCCCATGAATGAAAAACTGTTTTTT. Translation: CASSEDRGSPMNEKLFF.

The V call is TRBV9, the J call TRBJ2-7; tentative D call: TRBD1 (6 bases). This CDR3 is built from 14 residues. With 4 bases removed from V and 5 bases from J, the gap between germline ends came to 16 bases. Germline V gene lookup returns CDR1 SGDLS and CDR2 YYNGEE. The DNA for the CDR3 is TGTGCCAGCAGCACGTCAACAGGGAACAACGAGCAGTACTTC. It yields the protein CASSTSTGNNEQYF.

The gene calls are TRBV3-1 (or the pseudogene TRBV3-2) and TRBJ1-2; D remains ambiguous. The germline CDR1 and CDR2 sequences are LGHDT and YNNKEL (reference sequence). The V end was cut by 1 base, the J end by 5 bases, with 8 bases between. The CDR3 spans 13 residues. CDR3 in amino acids: CASSQGGRYGYTF. DNA of the CDR3: TGTGCCAGCAGCCAAGGTGGGAGGTATGGCTACACCTTC.

The chain has TRBV5-6 and TRBJ2-2, with 13 positions matching TRBD2. Germline CDR1 SGHDT, CDR2 YYEEEE. V was pared by 5 bases and J by 4 bases, with 8 bases of the junction left unmatched. The CDR3 has 17 residues. In nucleotides, the CDR3 is TGTGCCAGCAGTTTGAGGGGACTAGCGGGACTCACCGGGGAGCTGTTTTTT. Translation: CASSLRGLAGLTGELFF.

This chain links TRBV7-8 with TRBJ1-1; D is perhaps TRBD1 (6 bases). In germline, CDR1 is SGHVS, CDR2 FQNEAQ. This CDR3 comprises 16 residues. V was cut by 5 bases and J by 11 bases, with 27 bases left in between. CDR3 in amino acids: CASSATGQRTNGVAFF. The CDR3 DNA is TGTGCCAGCAGCGCTACGGGACAAAGAACGAATGGGGTTGCTTTCTTT.

The V and J genes are TRBV6-5 and TRBJ1-2; 8 nucleotides line up with TRBD1. The trim removed 7 bases at V and 10 bases at J, leaving 8 bases unmatched. CDR3 length: 12 amino acids. CDR1 and CDR2 from the germline V gene are MNHEY and SVGAGI. The CDR3 bases are TGTGCCAGCACCGGGACAGGTGTGGACTACACCTTC. Amino acids: CASTGTGVDYTF.